One sample yielded the 31 T cell receptor beta chains listed below, sequenced in a study of CD8 T cells in ankylosing spondylitis. Findings and limits, study-wide: Seven or eight highly homologous variants made up a TCR beta motif, and this motif appeared characteristic of ankylosing spondylitis blood.

These TCRs' antigens remain unknown. TCRdb re-called the 5' RACE reads with MiXCR, one entry per CDR3 protein. The table shows 700,000 to 850,000 distinct CDR3 sequences, with approximately 12% occurring only once. The sequenced sample was blood, either unsorted or a sorted T cell fraction (not recorded which). All receptors derive from a male donor with ankylosing spondylitis.

The genes are TRBV20-1 and TRBJ1-1; D uncertain. V lost 6 bases to trimming and J lost 3 bases, with 17 bases between them. Germline CDR1 is DFQATT and CDR2 is SNEGSKA (reference sequence). This CDR3 is 14 amino acids long. CDR3 loop: CSAREFGRDTEAFF. In DNA, the CDR3 is TGCAGTGCCCGGGAGTTTGGGAGGGACACTGAAGCTTTCTTT.

This clonotype has only a few counts. The V and J genes are TRBV6-1 and TRBJ1-2; maybe TRBD1 (6 bases). Trimming stripped 3 bases from V and 8 bases from J, with 16 bases between. The CDR3 spans 14 residues. The germline gives CDR1 MNHNS, CDR2 SASEGT. CDR3 sequence (DNA): TGTGCCAGCAGTGATGCCGGGGGCAAGGAGGGCTACACCTTC. It translates to CASSDAGGKEGYTF.

This clonotype was observed a handful of times. The chain combines TRBV7-2 with TRBJ2-2; D is possibly TRBD1 or TRBD2 (5 bases each). This CDR3 comprises 15 residues. Germline V gene sequence: CDR1 SGHTA, CDR2 FQGNSA. V lost 1 base and J 4 bases, leaving 10 bases between the germline ends. The CDR3 region is CASSLVPGSTGELFF. CDR3 bases: TGTGCCAGCAGCTTAGTTCCAGGGAGCACCGGGGAGCTGTTTTTT.

This clonotype was detected only a few times. The chain carries TRBV20-1 and TRBJ2-1, with D perhaps being TRBD1 or TRBD2 (5 bases each). From germline, CDR1 is DFQATT and CDR2 SNEGSKA (reference sequence). The CDR3 length is 18 residues. V was clipped by 3 bases and J by 2 bases, with 23 bases between them. In DNA, the CDR3 is TGCAGTGCTAGGGCCCTCCCTTTTGGGGGATCCGCCTACAATGAGCAGTTCTTC. Translating it yields CSARALPFGGSAYNEQFF.

The J gene is TRBJ2-2, the V gene TRBV5-1; D is unclear. The V end lost 4 bases, the J end lost 0 bases, and 13 bases lay between the germline ends. The V gene's germline CDR1 is SGHRS and CDR2 YFSETQ. CDR3 size: 16 residues. The CDR3 coding sequence is TGCGCCAGCAGCCCTCCTGACTCCGCGAACACCGGGGAGCTGTTTTTT. It translates to CASSPPDSANTGELFF.

This clonotype occurred a few times. The CDR3 coding sequence is TGTGCCAGCAGTTTCCTCGGGAGACTCCCCTACGAGCAGTACTTC. As protein: CASSFLGRLPYEQYF. The rearrangement links TRBV6-2 or TRBV6-3 to TRBJ2-7; weak D call: TRBD2 (6 bases). The CDR3 spans 15 residues. Germline V lookup: CDR1 MNHEY, CDR2 SVGEGT. The V end was cut by 4 bases, the J end by 2 bases, with 15 bases between.

This clonotype was found a few times. The J gene is TRBJ2-7, the V gene TRBV30; 9 positions match TRBD1. Trimming cost V 2 bases and J 6 bases; bases outside gene matches: 8. Germline CDR1 is GTSNPN and CDR2 is SVGIG (reference sequence). This CDR3 has 14 amino acids. In DNA, the CDR3 is TGTGCCTGGAGTATACCGGGACAGGGCGGCGAGCAGTACTTC. Protein product: CAWSIPGQGGEQYF.

This clonotype showed up just a few times. J is TRBJ2-1 and V is TRBV5-6, with D maybe TRBD2 (6 bases). Germline values: CDR1 SGHDT, CDR2 YYEEEE. V was shortened by 2 bases and J by 3 bases, with 12 bases between the two germline ends. CDR3 size: 15 residues. CDR3 sequence (DNA): TGTGCCAGCAGCTTTAGCACTAGCTTCTACAATGAGCAGTTCTTC. The encoded protein is CASSFSTSFYNEQFF. Filled out from reference TRBV5-6 and TRBJ2-1, the complete variable domain reads DAGVTQSPTHLIKTRGQQVTLRCSPKSGHDTVSWYQQALGQGPQFIFQYYEEEERQRGNFPDRFSGHQFPNYSSELNVNALLLGDSALYLCASSFSTSFYNEQFFGPGTRLTVL.

This clonotype was counted between two and nine times. The rearrangement uses TRBV20-1 and TRBJ2-1; unclear D gene. The CDR3 consists of 15 residues. V dropped 1 base and J dropped 0 bases, with 10 bases sitting between them. Germline V CDR1 and CDR2: DFQATT, SNEGSKA (reference sequence). The CDR3 here is CSARGYLVSYNEQFF. The CDR3 DNA reads as TGCAGTGCTAGAGGGTACTTGGTCTCCTACAATGAGCAGTTCTTC.

This clonotype occurred a few times. The chain combines TRBV20-1 with TRBJ1-4; D unresolved. The CDR3 loop spans 11 amino acids. The germline gives CDR1 DFQATT, CDR2 SNEGSKA (reference sequence). V dropped 0 bases and J dropped 5 bases, with 1 base sitting between them. The CDR3, as DNA: TGCAGTGCTAGAGAGAATGAAAAACTGTTTTTT. It encodes CSARENEKLFF.

Ten or more counts support this clonotype. The chain is built from TRBV20-1 and TRBJ2-5; 7 nucleotides agree with TRBD1. This CDR3 is 12 amino acids long. Germline V gene lookup returns CDR1 DFQATT and CDR2 SNEGSKA (reference sequence). The ends lost 4 bases at V and 5 bases at J; junction bases unmatched: 4. The CDR3 sequence: CSAIQQGETQYF. The CDR3 bases are TGCAGTGCTATACAACAGGGGGAGACCCAGTACTTC.

To note about this clonotype: One end of the junction fails to match germline, which may point to a read error. J is TRBJ1-2 and V is TRBV5-1, with D hard to call. Germline values: CDR1 SGHRS, CDR2 YFSETQ. The CDR3 extends over 13 amino acids. CDR3 residues: CASSLTVFYGYAF. The DNA of the CDR3 is TGCGCCAGCAGCTTGACGGTGTTCTATGGCTACGCCTTC.

This clonotype was observed many times. The rearrangement uses TRBV7-2 and TRBJ2-6; D gene uncertain. Trimming shortened V by 0 bases and J by 0 bases, and 12 bases separated the two germline ends. There are 18 residues in the CDR3. The germline CDR1 and CDR2 sequences are SGHTA and FQGNSA. CDR3: CASSLAVVLSSGANVLTF. The DNA of the CDR3 is TGTGCCAGCAGCTTAGCGGTCGTCCTAAGCTCTGGGGCCAACGTCCTGACTTTC. The full variable domain, rest sourced from reference TRBV7-2 and TRBJ2-6, is GAGVSQSPSNKVTEKGKDVELRCDPISGHTALYWYRQSLGQGLEFLIYFQGNSAPDKSGLPSDRFSAERTGGSVSTLTIQRTQQEDSAVYLCASSLAVVLSSGANVLTFGAGSRLTVL.

This chain uses TRBV6-2 or TRBV6-3 with TRBJ2-1; D unresolved. V was cut by 7 bases and J by 5 bases, with 12 bases left in between. CDR3 length: 13 amino acids. Germline CDR1 is MNHEY and CDR2 is SVGEGT. For the CDR3, the DNA is TGTGCCAGCATACCCAGGCTTAACAATGAGCAGTTCTTC. Protein: CASIPRLNNEQFF.

This chain connects TRBV20-1 to TRBJ1-4; D gene ambiguous. The CDR3 sequence is 15 residues long. With 1 base removed from V and 6 bases from J, the gap between germline ends came to 15 bases. Per germline, CDR1 DFQATT and CDR2 SNEGSKA (reference sequence). CDR3 region: CSARVSKQVDEKLFF. The CDR3 DNA is TGCAGTGCTAGAGTATCGAAGCAGGTGGATGAAAAACTGTTTTTT.

The sample holds a few counts of this clonotype. This CDR3 is CATSRTRTGENTEAFF. The CDR3 coding sequence is TGTGCCACCAGCAGAACTAGGACAGGGGAAAACACTGAAGCTTTCTTT. This chain joins TRBV15 and TRBJ1-1; 9 bases are shared with TRBD1. Germline V gives CDR1 LNHNV, CDR2 YYDKDF (reference sequence). With V trimmed by 2 bases and J by 2 bases, 6 bases remained unmatched. The CDR3 consists of 16 residues.

The chain has TRBV4-2 and TRBJ1-5; D possibly corresponds to TRBD1 (5 bases). The CDR3 is 15 amino acids. The V end lost 5 bases, the J end lost 0 bases, and 11 bases lay between the germline ends. Looked up from germline, CDR1 is LGHNA and CDR2 is YNFKEQ. CDR3 nucleotides: TGTGCCAGCAGCACCGACAGAAATAGCAATCAGCCCCAGCATTTT. This sequence encodes CASSTDRNSNQPQHF.

The table lists this clonotype with a count of one. The germline gene is not matched at one end of the junction; a read error may be the cause. The rearrangement links TRBV6-1 to TRBJ2-3; D may be TRBD1 or TRBD2 (5 bases each). The CDR3 contains 14 residues. The germline CDR1 and CDR2 sequences are MNHNS and SASEGT. CDR3 nucleotides: TGTGCCAGCTCAAGGTGGGGGAACACAGTTACGCAGTATTTT. Translation gives CASSRWGNTVTQYF.

V usage is TRBV4-2 and J usage is TRBJ1-2; the D is unclear. V shed 3 bases and J shed 2 bases, with 7 bases lying between them. The CDR3 runs to 13 residues. CDR1 and CDR2 (germline): LGHNA, YNFKEQ. CDR3 nucleotides: TGTGCCAGCAGCCACGGCGGCAACTATGGCTACACCTTC. Translating it yields CASSHGGNYGYTF.

The table lists this clonotype with many counts. This chain connects TRBV5-1 to TRBJ2-1, with TRBD2 identical over 8 bases. The germline gives CDR1 SGHRS, CDR2 YFSETQ. This CDR3 has 15 residues. With 0 bases clipped from V and 3 bases from J, the junction kept 2 bases outside the gene matches. CDR3 region: CASSLELADYNEQFF. CDR3 bases: TGCGCCAGCAGCTTGGAACTAGCGGACTACAATGAGCAGTTCTTC. Full variable domain (rest looked up from reference TRBV5-1 and TRBJ2-1): KAGVTQTPRYLIKTRGQQVTLSCSPISGHRSVSWYQQTPGQGLQFLFEYFSETQRNKGNFPGRFSGRQFSNSRSEMNVSTLELGDSALYLCASSLELADYNEQFFGPGTRLTVL.

The V call is TRBV2, the J call TRBJ2-3; a weak D match, TRBD1 (5 bases). The ends were cut back, 4 bases at V and 6 bases at J, with 11 bases in the middle. Germline-derived CDR1 and CDR2 are SNHLY and FYNNEI. CDR3 length: 13 amino acids. CDR3 DNA sequence: TGTGCCAGCAGTGTACAGGTCGGGGATACGCAGTATTTT. Encoded protein: CASSVQVGDTQYF. Full variable domain (rest looked up from reference TRBV2 and TRBJ2-3): EPEVTQTPSHQVTQMGQEVILRCVPISNHLYFYWYRQILGQKVEFLVSFYNNEISEKSEIFDDQFSVERPDGSNFTLKIRSTKLEDSAMYFCASSVQVGDTQYFGPGTRLTVL.

This clonotype was picked up a small number of times. The gene calls are TRBV6-5 and TRBJ2-7; the D gene could be TRBD1 or TRBD2 (5 bases each). V dropped 2 bases and J dropped 5 bases, with 25 bases sitting between them. The CDR3 extends over 18 amino acids. Germline V gene lookup returns CDR1 MNHEY and CDR2 SVGAGI. The CDR3 reads CASSYELVSRGSVDEQYF. The CDR3 DNA is TGTGCCAGCAGTTACGAATTGGTATCGAGGGGCTCCGTCGACGAGCAGTACTTC.

This clonotype was found a few times. The chain combines TRBV20-1 with TRBJ2-1; 9 bases align to TRBD2. V trimming: 5 bases; J trimming: 6 bases; junction bases outside the gene matches: 8. There are 14 residues in the CDR3. Germline V gene data show CDR1 as DFQATT and CDR2 as SNEGSKA (reference sequence). The CDR3 coding sequence is TGCAGTGCTCCGCGGGGGGGGAGGGGCAATGAGCAGTTCTTC. Protein: CSAPRGGRGNEQFF.

This chain connects TRBV18 to TRBJ1-1; D uncertain. Germline V gene lookup returns CDR1 KGHSH and CDR2 LQKENI. The germline V and J ends were trimmed by 1 base and 6 bases, with 12 bases remaining between them. There are 14 residues in the CDR3. The CDR3 here is CASSPRRLLAEAFF. The CDR3 nucleotides are TGTGCCAGCTCACCACGCAGGTTGTTGGCTGAAGCTTTCTTT. The full variable domain, rest sourced from reference TRBV18 and TRBJ1-1, is NAGVMQNPRHLVRRRGQEARLRCSPMKGHSHVYWYRQLPEEGLKFMVYLQKENIIDESGMPKERFSAEFPKEGPSILRIQQVVRGDSAAYFCASSPRRLLAEAFFGQGTRLTVV.

The chain links TRBV3-1 to TRBJ1-1; D is uncertain. CDR3 length: 12 amino acids. Germline CDR1 is LGHDT and CDR2 is YNNKEL (reference sequence). The V end lost 3 bases, the J end lost 5 bases, and 7 bases lay between the germline ends. The CDR3: CASSQVGTEAFF. In DNA form, the CDR3 reads TGTGCCAGCAGCCAGGTGGGGACTGAAGCTTTCTTT.

The rearrangement links TRBV7-8 to TRBJ1-2; unclear D gene. V dropped 6 bases and J dropped 4 bases, with 12 bases sitting between them. This CDR3 has 13 amino acids. From germline, CDR1 is SGHVS and CDR2 FQNEAQ. The CDR3 region has the DNA TGTGCCAGCAGGTCTACGGAGGTCTATGGCTACACCTTC. Protein sequence: CASRSTEVYGYTF.

The table lists this clonotype with many counts. This rearrangement joins TRBV29-1 to TRBJ1-2; 9 nucleotides line up with TRBD1. Unmatched junction bases numbered 8, after V lost 8 bases and J lost 4 bases. Germline loops: CDR1 SQVTM, CDR2 ANQGSEA. This CDR3 has 13 amino acids. The DNA for the CDR3 is TGCAGCATATCACAGGGGGCGAGCTATGGCTACACCTTC. Amino acids: CSISQGASYGYTF.

This clonotype has a handful of counts. The chain links TRBV5-1 to TRBJ2-5; no reliable D call. The length of the CDR3 is 13 residues. V lost 0 bases, J lost 5 bases, and 8 bases lay in between. Germline CDR1 is SGHRS and CDR2 is YFSETQ. CDR3 DNA sequence: TGCGCCAGCAGCTTGGTTACGGAGGAGACCCAGTACTTC. Translation gives CASSLVTEETQYF.

This clonotype has only a few counts. The chain couples TRBV4-3 to TRBJ1-2, with D unresolved. Germline V CDR1 and CDR2: LGHNA, YSLEER. V was clipped by 3 bases and J by 2 bases, with 16 bases between them. The CDR3 consists of 16 residues. The CDR3 sequence: CASSHSPRTYNYGYTF. In DNA form, the CDR3 reads TGCGCCAGCAGCCACTCCCCCCGGACGTACAACTATGGCTACACCTTC.

The chain couples TRBV29-1 to TRBJ1-1; TRBD1 is a possible D gene (6 bases). The CDR3 contains 14 residues. Germline V lookup: CDR1 SQVTM, CDR2 ANQGSEA. V lost 1 base and J lost 3, with 12 bases in between. CDR3 sequence reads: CSVEGLRGDTEAFF. In DNA form, the CDR3 reads TGCAGCGTTGAAGGTCTCAGGGGCGACACTGAAGCTTTCTTT. Full variable domain (missing parts from reference TRBV29-1 and TRBJ1-1): SAVISQKPSRDICQRGTSLTIQCQVDSQVTMMFWYRQQPGQSLTLIATANQGSEATYESGFVIDKFPISRPNLTFSTLTVSNMSPEDSSIYLCSVEGLRGDTEAFFGQGTRLTVV.

There are a few counts of this clonotype. The V gene is TRBV9, the J gene TRBJ2-7, with unresolved D. The germline CDR1 and CDR2 sequences are SGDLS and YYNGEE. With 2 bases removed from V and 10 bases from J, the gap between germline ends came to 16 bases. CDR3 length: 13 amino acids. CDR3 protein: CASSVSPVNPQYF. As DNA, the CDR3 is TGTGCCAGCAGCGTTTCCCCCGTAAACCCTCAGTACTTC.